Listed below are T cell receptor beta chains from one sample, sequenced in a study of shared clonotypes between healthy human individuals. Sequencing was performed with immunoSEQ multiplex PCR; in TCRdb, only in-frame clones are kept and a portion is missing. The sample has nearly 2 million clones; about 95% are singletons. The sample comprised naive CD8+ T cells sorted from blood. These receptors originate from a man between 18 and 29 years old in good health. Both conserved end residues are part of each CDR3. Fields, in order: V gene, CDR3 length, J gene, D gene, clone size, CDR3 protein, CDR3 DNA. A D gene is named only where the DNA matches it firmly. Expanded clones are given a class, and other clones once, few, many or no size at all.

v_call: TRBV9; cdr3_length: 15; j_call: TRBJ1-1; d_call: .; clone_size: .; cdr3_aa: CASSVEWGLDTEAFF; cdr3_nt: TGTGCCAGCAGCGTAGAATGGGGTTTGGACACTGAAGCTTTCTTT
v_call: TRBV5-6; cdr3_length: 14; j_call: TRBJ2-7; d_call: .; clone_size: .; cdr3_aa: CASSVGRGTYEQYF; cdr3_nt: TGTGCCAGCAGTGTGGGACGGGGGACCTACGAGCAGTACTTC
v_call: TRBV27; cdr3_length: 14; j_call: TRBJ2-7; d_call: .; clone_size: .; cdr3_aa: CASSLGSSSYEQYF; cdr3_nt: TGTGCCAGCAGTTTAGGGTCGAGCTCCTACGAGCAGTACTTC
v_call: TRBV2; cdr3_length: 13; j_call: TRBJ2-5; d_call: .; clone_size: .; cdr3_aa: CASSGGVPETQYF; cdr3_nt: TGTGCCAGCTCGGGCGGGGTCCCAGAGACCCAGTACTTC
v_call: TRBV7-3; cdr3_length: 18; j_call: TRBJ2-7; d_call: .; clone_size: .; cdr3_aa: CASSALEIGLRSSYEQYF; cdr3_nt: TGTGCCAGCAGCGCCCTTGAGATAGGACTTAGGAGCTCCTACGAGCAGTACTTC
v_call: TRBV7-9; cdr3_length: 15; j_call: TRBJ2-7; d_call: .; clone_size: .; cdr3_aa: CASSPLESPSYEQYF; cdr3_nt: TGTGCCAGCAGCCCGCTAGAATCCCCATCCTACGAGCAGTACTTC
v_call: TRBV7-2; cdr3_length: 12; j_call: TRBJ2-1; d_call: .; clone_size: .; cdr3_aa: CASSLVVHEQFF; cdr3_nt: TGTGCCAGCAGCTTAGTGGTTCATGAGCAGTTCTTC
v_call: TRBV7-9; cdr3_length: 14; j_call: TRBJ1-2; d_call: TRBD1; clone_size: once; cdr3_aa: CASSLGEGAGGYTF; cdr3_nt: TGTGCCAGCAGCTTAGGAGAGGGGGCTGGTGGCTACACCTTC
v_call: TRBV29-1; cdr3_length: 14; j_call: TRBJ2-2; d_call: TRBD1; clone_size: .; cdr3_aa: CSVEGQPNTGELFF; cdr3_nt: TGCAGCGTTGAGGGACAGCCCAACACCGGGGAGCTGTTTTTT
v_call: TRBV13; cdr3_length: 14; j_call: TRBJ2-7; d_call: .; clone_size: .; cdr3_aa: CASSLESRPYEQYF; cdr3_nt: TGTGCCAGCAGCTTAGAGAGCCGCCCCTACGAGCAGTACTTC
v_call: TRBV7-6; cdr3_length: 18; j_call: TRBJ1-2; d_call: .; clone_size: once; cdr3_aa: CASSITLGTSQGSDGYTF; cdr3_nt: TGTGCCAGCAGCATAACCCTAGGGACCTCCCAAGGAAGCGATGGCTACACCTTC
v_call: TRBV9; cdr3_length: 13; j_call: TRBJ2-3; d_call: .; clone_size: .; cdr3_aa: CASSVGQQATQYF; cdr3_nt: TGTGCCAGCAGCGTAGGGCAGCAAGCTACGCAGTATTTT
v_call: TRBV6-5; cdr3_length: 14; j_call: TRBJ2-5; d_call: TRBD1; clone_size: .; cdr3_aa: CASSYLGGAETQYF; cdr3_nt: TGTGCCAGCAGTTACTTAGGGGGCGCGGAGACCCAGTACTTC
v_call: TRBV11-2; cdr3_length: 11; j_call: TRBJ2-2; d_call: .; clone_size: .; cdr3_aa: CASSRIGELFF; cdr3_nt: TGTGCCAGCAGCCGCATCGGGGAGCTGTTTTTT
v_call: TRBV5-1; cdr3_length: 11; j_call: TRBJ2-1; d_call: .; clone_size: .; cdr3_aa: CASSLGAEQFF; cdr3_nt: TGCGCCAGCAGCTTGGGGGCGGAGCAGTTCTTC
v_call: TRBV4-1; cdr3_length: 16; j_call: TRBJ2-7; d_call: .; clone_size: .; cdr3_aa: CASSLKPGAPGYEQYF; cdr3_nt: TGCGCCAGCAGCCTCAAGCCCGGGGCCCCGGGGTACGAGCAGTACTTC
v_call: TRBV27; cdr3_length: 13; j_call: TRBJ2-7; d_call: TRBD1; clone_size: .; cdr3_aa: CASGWDREYEQYF; cdr3_nt: TGTGCCAGCGGTTGGGACAGGGAATACGAGCAGTACTTC
v_call: TRBV5-1; cdr3_length: 16; j_call: TRBJ2-7; d_call: TRBD1; clone_size: .; cdr3_aa: CASSSHPTGDRYEQYF; cdr3_nt: TGCGCCAGCAGCTCTCACCCGACAGGGGATCGCTACGAGCAGTACTTC
v_call: TRBV4-1; cdr3_length: 15; j_call: TRBJ2-7; d_call: TRBD1; clone_size: .; cdr3_aa: CASSQVPGQGHEQYF; cdr3_nt: TGCGCCAGCAGCCAAGTACCGGGACAGGGCCACGAGCAGTACTTC
v_call: TRBV9; cdr3_length: 13; j_call: TRBJ2-5; d_call: .; clone_size: once; cdr3_aa: CASSGPFQETQYF; cdr3_nt: TGTGCCAGCAGCGGGCCATTCCAAGAGACCCAGTACTTC
v_call: TRBV9; cdr3_length: 13; j_call: TRBJ2-7; d_call: .; clone_size: .; cdr3_aa: CASSVGEEYEQYF; cdr3_nt: TGTGCCAGCAGCGTAGGGGAGGAATACGAGCAGTACTTC
v_call: TRBV10-1; cdr3_length: 13; j_call: TRBJ1-1; d_call: .; clone_size: once; cdr3_aa: CASSESQDTEAFF; cdr3_nt: TGCGCCAGCAGTGAGTCCCAGGACACTGAAGCTTTCTTT
v_call: TRBV7-9; cdr3_length: 14; j_call: TRBJ2-7; d_call: .; clone_size: .; cdr3_aa: CASSYGGGAYEQYF; cdr3_nt: TGTGCCAGCAGCTACGGCGGAGGGGCCTACGAGCAGTACTTC
v_call: TRBV30; cdr3_length: 12; j_call: TRBJ1-1; d_call: .; clone_size: .; cdr3_aa: CAWTGKSPEAFF; cdr3_nt: TGTGCCTGGACAGGGAAATCCCCTGAAGCTTTCTTT
v_call: TRBV5-4; cdr3_length: 14; j_call: TRBJ2-7; d_call: TRBD2; clone_size: .; cdr3_aa: CASSLWGGANEQYF; cdr3_nt: TGTGCCAGCAGCTTGTGGGGGGGAGCAAACGAGCAGTACTTC
v_call: TRBV5-1; cdr3_length: 18; j_call: TRBJ2-1; d_call: TRBD2; clone_size: .; cdr3_aa: CASSFSLAGALMENEQFF; cdr3_nt: TGCGCCAGCAGCTTCAGCCTAGCGGGGGCCCTTATGGAGAATGAGCAGTTCTTC
v_call: TRBV19; cdr3_length: 14; j_call: TRBJ1-1; d_call: .; clone_size: .; cdr3_aa: CASSIGEGNAEAFF; cdr3_nt: TGTGCCAGTAGTATAGGGGAGGGAAACGCTGAAGCTTTCTTT
v_call: TRBV11-2; cdr3_length: 13; j_call: TRBJ2-5; d_call: .; clone_size: once; cdr3_aa: CASSPPLAETQYF; cdr3_nt: TGTGCCAGCAGCCCCCCGCTAGCGGAGACCCAGTACTTC
v_call: TRBV19; cdr3_length: 15; j_call: TRBJ2-7; d_call: TRBD2; clone_size: .; cdr3_aa: CASSPRTSGSDEQYF; cdr3_nt: TGTGCCAGTAGTCCCCGGACTAGCGGGAGCGACGAGCAGTACTTC
v_call: TRBV30; cdr3_length: 15; j_call: TRBJ2-3; d_call: .; clone_size: .; cdr3_aa: CAGTRDTYSTDTQYF; cdr3_nt: TGTGCCGGTACCCGGGACACCTATAGCACAGATACGCAGTATTTT
v_call: TRBV7-8; cdr3_length: 16; j_call: TRBJ2-7; d_call: TRBD1; clone_size: .; cdr3_aa: CASSLLRTGDSYEQYF; cdr3_nt: TGTGCCAGCAGCTTATTACGGACAGGGGATTCCTACGAGCAGTACTTC
v_call: TRBV27; cdr3_length: 13; j_call: TRBJ1-1; d_call: TRBD1; clone_size: .; cdr3_aa: CASSLSQGSEAFF; cdr3_nt: TGTGCCAGCAGTTTATCACAGGGGAGTGAAGCTTTCTTT
v_call: TRBV9; cdr3_length: 13; j_call: TRBJ2-7; d_call: TRBD1; clone_size: .; cdr3_aa: CASSAGQALEQYF; cdr3_nt: TGTGCCAGCAGCGCGGGACAGGCCCTCGAGCAGTACTTC
v_call: TRBV11-1; cdr3_length: 15; j_call: TRBJ2-6; d_call: .; clone_size: .; cdr3_aa: CASSLGGPGANVLTF; cdr3_nt: TGTGCCAGCAGCTTAGGGGGCCCTGGGGCCAACGTCCTGACTTTC
v_call: TRBV2; cdr3_length: 15; j_call: TRBJ2-2; d_call: .; clone_size: .; cdr3_aa: CASSDSQGWTGELFF; cdr3_nt: TGTGCCAGCAGTGATTCGCAGGGTTGGACCGGGGAGCTGTTTTTT
v_call: TRBV5-5; cdr3_length: 15; j_call: TRBJ1-5; d_call: .; clone_size: .; cdr3_aa: CASSSFDGSNQPQHF; cdr3_nt: TGTGCCAGCAGCTCTTTCGACGGTAGCAATCAGCCCCAGCATTTT
v_call: TRBV28; cdr3_length: 15; j_call: TRBJ2-2; d_call: .; clone_size: .; cdr3_aa: CASSFQPSNTGELFF; cdr3_nt: TGTGCCAGCAGTTTTCAACCGTCGAACACCGGGGAGCTGTTTTTT
v_call: TRBV5-4; cdr3_length: 13; j_call: TRBJ1-2; d_call: .; clone_size: .; cdr3_aa: CASSLPGAYGYTF; cdr3_nt: TGTGCCAGCAGCTTGCCCGGGGCTTATGGCTACACCTTC
v_call: TRBV29-1; cdr3_length: 17; j_call: TRBJ1-2; d_call: .; clone_size: .; cdr3_aa: CSVEEWERGEANYGYTF; cdr3_nt: TGCAGCGTTGAAGAATGGGAGAGAGGGGAGGCCAACTATGGCTACACCTTC
v_call: TRBV13; cdr3_length: 14; j_call: TRBJ2-7; d_call: .; clone_size: .; cdr3_aa: CASSLVQGGHEQYF; cdr3_nt: TGTGCCAGCAGCTTAGTACAGGGTGGCCACGAGCAGTACTTC
v_call: TRBV5-1; cdr3_length: 19; j_call: TRBJ2-7; d_call: TRBD1; clone_size: .; cdr3_aa: CASSLFTEYRGQPSYEQYF; cdr3_nt: TGCGCCAGCAGCCTATTCACAGAATACAGGGGGCAACCCTCCTACGAGCAGTACTTC
v_call: TRBV4-3; cdr3_length: 17; j_call: TRBJ2-1; d_call: TRBD2; clone_size: .; cdr3_aa: CASSQTLAGGLVDEQFF; cdr3_nt: TGCGCCAGCAGCCAAACTCTAGCGGGAGGCCTTGTGGATGAGCAGTTCTTC
v_call: TRBV15; cdr3_length: 17; j_call: TRBJ2-7; d_call: TRBD1; clone_size: .; cdr3_aa: CATSPRTGGGTDYEQYF; cdr3_nt: TGTGCCACCAGCCCGCGGACAGGGGGCGGCACCGACTACGAGCAGTACTTC
v_call: TRBV15; cdr3_length: 17; j_call: TRBJ2-1; d_call: TRBD2; clone_size: .; cdr3_aa: CATSRTDQGLADNEQFF; cdr3_nt: TGTGCCACCAGCAGGACTGACCAGGGACTAGCGGACAATGAGCAGTTCTTC
v_call: TRBV28; cdr3_length: 14; j_call: TRBJ2-1; d_call: TRBD1; clone_size: .; cdr3_aa: CASSFGDRGNEQFF; cdr3_nt: TGTGCCAGCAGTTTTGGGGACAGGGGCAATGAGCAGTTCTTC
v_call: TRBV4-1; cdr3_length: 14; j_call: TRBJ2-7; d_call: .; clone_size: .; cdr3_aa: CASSQVGSRYEQYF; cdr3_nt: TGCGCCAGCAGCCAAGTGGGCTCTCGTTACGAGCAGTACTTC
v_call: TRBV25-1; cdr3_length: 13; j_call: TRBJ2-3; d_call: .; clone_size: .; cdr3_aa: CASSPPGPNTQYF; cdr3_nt: TGTGCCAGCAGCCCCCCCGGGCCGAATACGCAGTATTTT
v_call: TRBV7-9; cdr3_length: 16; j_call: TRBJ1-6; d_call: TRBD1; clone_size: .; cdr3_aa: CASSPDEGQAYSPLHF; cdr3_nt: TGTGCCAGCAGCCCTGATGAGGGACAGGCGTATTCACCCCTCCACTTT
v_call: TRBV7-9; cdr3_length: 16; j_call: TRBJ1-2; d_call: .; clone_size: .; cdr3_aa: CASSALPPGDNYGYTF; cdr3_nt: TGTGCCAGCAGCGCCTTGCCCCCGGGAGACAACTATGGCTACACCTTC
v_call: TRBV19; cdr3_length: 15; j_call: TRBJ2-7; d_call: .; clone_size: .; cdr3_aa: CASSIEEGEVYEQYF; cdr3_nt: TGTGCCAGTAGTATAGAAGAGGGCGAGGTCTACGAGCAGTACTTC
v_call: TRBV19; cdr3_length: 14; j_call: TRBJ2-2; d_call: .; clone_size: .; cdr3_aa: CASSIVPNTGELFF; cdr3_nt: TGTGCCAGTAGTATAGTCCCGAACACCGGGGAGCTGTTTTTT
v_call: TRBV11-2; cdr3_length: 15; j_call: TRBJ1-2; d_call: TRBD1; clone_size: .; cdr3_aa: CASSLDWDRNYGYTF; cdr3_nt: TGTGCCAGCAGCTTAGATTGGGACAGAAACTATGGCTACACCTTC
v_call: TRBV27; cdr3_length: 14; j_call: TRBJ2-5; d_call: .; clone_size: few; cdr3_aa: CASSFQGYQETQYF; cdr3_nt: TGTGCCAGCAGTTTCCAGGGGTACCAAGAGACCCAGTACTTC
v_call: TRBV7-9; cdr3_length: 14; j_call: TRBJ1-1; d_call: .; clone_size: .; cdr3_aa: CASSVSAGDTEAFF; cdr3_nt: TGTGCCAGCAGCGTTAGTGCAGGGGATACTGAAGCTTTCTTT
v_call: TRBV9; cdr3_length: 15; j_call: TRBJ1-3; d_call: TRBD1; clone_size: .; cdr3_aa: CASSEGTGSGNTIYF; cdr3_nt: TGTGCCAGCAGCGAAGGGACAGGCTCTGGAAACACCATATATTTT
v_call: TRBV9; cdr3_length: 15; j_call: TRBJ1-1; d_call: .; clone_size: .; cdr3_aa: CASSVAPGTNTEAFF; cdr3_nt: TGTGCCAGCAGCGTAGCTCCGGGGACCAACACTGAAGCTTTCTTT
v_call: TRBV7-9; cdr3_length: 17; j_call: TRBJ1-3; d_call: TRBD1; clone_size: .; cdr3_aa: CASSLEQGLFSGNTIYF; cdr3_nt: TGTGCCAGCAGCTTAGAACAGGGGCTGTTCTCTGGAAACACCATATATTTT
v_call: TRBV4-1; cdr3_length: 18; j_call: TRBJ2-3; d_call: TRBD2; clone_size: once; cdr3_aa: CASSQEYPGEGSSDTQYF; cdr3_nt: TGCGCCAGCAGCCAAGAGTATCCGGGGGAGGGGTCCTCGGATACGCAGTATTTT
v_call: TRBV7-9; cdr3_length: 14; j_call: TRBJ2-5; d_call: .; clone_size: .; cdr3_aa: CASSFRGRQETQYF; cdr3_nt: TGTGCCAGCAGCTTTAGAGGGAGACAAGAGACCCAGTACTTC
v_call: TRBV7-8; cdr3_length: 15; j_call: TRBJ1-5; d_call: .; clone_size: once; cdr3_aa: CASSLEEGSYQPQHF; cdr3_nt: TGTGCCAGCAGCTTAGAAGAGGGGTCATATCAGCCCCAGCATTTT